The next 23 T cell receptor beta chains were all read from a single sample in a study of T cell responses to AZD1222 COVID-19 vaccine. The table came from immunoSEQ multiplex PCR; TCRdb's copy has only in-frame clones and leaves some out. The sample carries around 130,000 clones, 70% to 90% recorded once. The starting material was peripheral blood, obtained on day 0 of AZD1222 vaccination. Receptors were obtained from an adult in good health.

This clone is a singleton in its sample. The rearrangement joins TRBV4-3 to TRBJ2-1; D ambiguous. The CDR3 has 14 amino acids. Germline values: CDR1 LGHNA, CDR2 YSLEER. The ends were cut back, 3 bases at V and 3 bases at J, with 9 bases in the middle. CDR3 sequence: CASSHRPDYNEQFF. CDR3 DNA: TGCGCCAGCAGCCACCGGCCAGACTACAATGAGCAGTTCTTC.

A few counts support this clone. The rearrangement uses TRBV9 and TRBJ2-2, with D tentatively TRBD2 (6 bases). Germline CDR1 reads SGDLS; CDR2 reads YYNGEE. This CDR3 is built from 14 residues. Trimming stripped 1 base from V and 5 bases from J, with 9 bases between. The CDR3 nucleotides read TGTGCCAGCAGCGTAAGGGGAGGAACCGGGGAGCTGTTTTTT. Amino acids: CASSVRGGTGELFF.

The V and J genes are TRBV12-5 and TRBJ2-7; 11 bases are shared with TRBD1. The J segment lost 3 bases and the V segment lost 5 bases, leaving 3 bases of the junction unmatched. The CDR3 sequence is 14 residues long. Germline lookup yields CDR1 LGHNT and CDR2 FRNRAP. CDR3 sequence: CASGPGQGGYEQYF. In DNA form, the CDR3 reads TGTGCTAGTGGTCCGGGACAGGGGGGCTACGAGCAGTACTTC.

The chain combines TRBV7-2 with TRBJ2-1; 7 bases line up with TRBD1. V lost 1 base, J lost 3 bases, and 3 bases stayed unmatched. The germline gives CDR1 SGHTA, CDR2 FQGNSA. CDR3 length: 15 residues. CDR3 in DNA: TGTGCCAGCAGCTTAGGACAGGGCCTCTACAATGAGCAGTTCTTC. Protein product: CASSLGQGLYNEQFF.

V and J are TRBV6-1 and TRBJ1-2; D remains unclear. From germline, CDR1 is MNHNS and CDR2 SASEGT. The CDR3 has 13 residues. Trimming cost V 3 bases and J 4 bases, with 9 bases left between them. CDR3 sequence (DNA): TGTGCCAGCAGTGACAGGATCTTCTATGGCTACACCTTC. Residues: CASSDRIFYGYTF.

This chain joins TRBV7-2 and TRBJ2-5; 8 nucleotides agree with TRBD2. This CDR3 spans 17 amino acids. The J segment lost 0 bases and the V segment lost 4 bases, leaving 10 bases of the junction unmatched. Germline-derived CDR1 and CDR2 are SGHTA and FQGNSA. The DNA of the CDR3 is TGTGCCAGCAGCTCCGGGGGGGGTATTCGGAACCAAGAGACCCAGTACTTC. This sequence encodes CASSSGGGIRNQETQYF.

V is TRBV6-4 and J is TRBJ2-2, with D perhaps being TRBD1 or TRBD2 (5 bases each). The CDR3 runs to 15 residues. The germline CDR1 and CDR2 sequences are MRHNA and SNTAGT. The V and J ends lost 7 bases and 6 bases respectively, with 18 bases between them. The CDR3 is CASTPGQAGSGELFF. The CDR3 DNA sequence: TGTGCCAGCACACCGGGGCAGGCTGGTTCCGGGGAGCTGTTTTTT.

The chain uses TRBV6-2 or TRBV6-3 and TRBJ1-5, with a possible D match to TRBD1 (5 bases). The ends were cut back, 6 bases at V and 5 bases at J, with 11 bases in the middle. The CDR3 has 13 residues. Per germline, CDR1 MNHEY and CDR2 SVGEGT. In DNA form, the CDR3 reads TGTGCCAGCAGCTCGATGGGGGATCAGCCCCAGCATTTT. Protein sequence: CASSSMGDQPQHF.

V usage is TRBV11-3 and J usage is TRBJ2-7; possible D gene TRBD2, 6 bases. The CDR3 is 13 residues long. Deletions cut 6 bases from V and 3 bases from J, with 12 bases between. Germline V CDR1 and CDR2: SGHNT, YENEEA. The CDR3 DNA reads TGTGCCAGCAGATCTACCGGGGGCTACGAGCAGTACTTC. Protein: CASRSTGGYEQYF.

This clone has only a few counts. The chain carries TRBV7-9 and TRBJ2-7, with a possible D match to TRBD2 (6 bases). CDR3 length: 16 amino acids. The V end was cut by 1 base, the J end by 3 bases, with 16 bases between. The germline gives CDR1 SEHNR, CDR2 FQNEAQ (reference sequence). CDR3 amino acids: CASSLGRGVRIYEQYF. CDR3 DNA: TGTGCCAGCAGCTTAGGGCGGGGAGTAAGGATCTACGAGCAGTACTTC.

The chain is built from TRBV2 and TRBJ2-2; tentative D call: TRBD1 (5 bases). V gave up 8 bases and J gave up 0 bases, with 16 bases separating them. The CDR3 contains 16 residues. In germline, CDR1 is SNHLY, CDR2 FYNNEI. CDR3 nucleotide sequence: TGTGCCAGCGATAGGTCACAGGAAACGAACACCGGGGAGCTGTTTTTT. Protein: CASDRSQETNTGELFF.

The rearrangement joins TRBV7-9 to TRBJ1-2; D remains ambiguous. The V gene lost 1 base and the J gene lost 7 bases, with 10 bases spanning the gap. This CDR3 comprises 13 residues. Per germline, CDR1 SEHNR and CDR2 FQNEAQ (reference sequence). CDR3 sequence (DNA): TGTGCCAGCAGCTTAGTAGGAGGCTCTGGCTACACCTTC. Its translation is CASSLVGGSGYTF.

The V and J genes are TRBV5-1 and TRBJ2-3, with D perhaps assigned TRBD1 or TRBD2 (5 bases each). The CDR3 has 15 amino acids. Per the germline V gene, CDR1 is SGHRS and CDR2 is YFSETQ. V shed 4 bases and J shed 2 bases, with 14 bases lying between them. The CDR3 is CASSEGRDLTDTQYF. The CDR3, as DNA: TGCGCCAGCAGCGAGGGACGGGATCTCACAGATACGCAGTATTTT.

V gene TRBV24-1 combines with J gene TRBJ2-1, with D possibly matching TRBD2 (5 bases). The V end was cut by 0 bases, the J end by 6 bases, with 20 bases between. This CDR3 comprises 18 residues. Germline loops: CDR1 KGHDR, CDR2 SFDVKD. DNA for the CDR3: TGTGCCACCAGTGATTTGAGGTCCCGGGGTCTTAATTTCAATGAGCAGTTCTTC. This translates into CATSDLRSRGLNFNEQFF.

The chain recombines TRBV11-2 with TRBJ1-6, with D possibly matching TRBD1 (5 bases). V was shortened by 1 base and J by 7 bases, with 11 bases between the two germline ends. This CDR3 spans 15 amino acids. Germline V lookup: CDR1 SGHAT, CDR2 FQNNGV. The CDR3: CASSLGDGVNSPLHF. CDR3 nucleotide sequence: TGTGCCAGCAGCTTAGGGGACGGAGTAAATTCACCCCTCCACTTT. The variable domain in full, with the rest retrieved from reference TRBV11-2 and TRBJ1-6, is EAGVAQSPRYKIIEKRQSVAFWCNPISGHATLYWYQQILGQGPKLLIQFQNNGVVDDSQLPKDRFSAERLKGVDSTLKIQPAKLEDSAVYLCASSLGDGVNSPLHFGNGTRLTVT.

V and J are TRBV2 and TRBJ1-3, with 10 bases aligning to TRBD1. CDR3 length: 15 amino acids. Germline CDR1 SNHLY, CDR2 FYNNEI. Trimming removed 5 bases from V and 2 bases from J; junction bases left unmatched: 3. The CDR3: CASSQGQGTGNTIYF. The CDR3 bases are TGTGCCAGCAGTCAGGGACAGGGGACTGGAAACACCATATATTTT. Complete variable domain (other parts from reference TRBV2 and TRBJ1-3): EPEVTQTPSHQVTQMGQEVILRCVPISNHLYFYWYRQILGQKVEFLVSFYNNEISEKSEIFDDQFSVERPDGSNFTLKIRSTKLEDSAMYFCASSQGQGTGNTIYFGEGSWLTVV.

The chain is built from TRBV7-9 and TRBJ2-5, with a tentative D call TRBD1 (6 bases). The CDR3 length is 13 residues. Germline-derived CDR1 and CDR2 are SEHNR and FQNEAQ (reference sequence). V dropped 5 bases and J dropped 2 bases, with 9 bases sitting between them. The CDR3 is CASSLGQQETQYF. CDR3 coding DNA: TGTGCCAGCAGCCTTGGACAGCAAGAGACCCAGTACTTC.

The chain has TRBV12-5 and TRBJ2-5; 11 bases are a match to TRBD1. CDR3 size: 15 residues. V lost 6 bases to trimming and J lost 3 bases; unmatched junction nucleotides: 6. Germline V gene lookup returns CDR1 LGHNT and CDR2 FRNRAP. The CDR3 DNA sequence: TGTGCTAGTGGCCAAGGGACAGGGGGGAAAGAGACCCAGTACTTC. It codes for CASGQGTGGKETQYF.

The genes are TRBV6-5 and TRBJ1-1; D possibly corresponds to TRBD1 (5 bases). CDR1 is MNHEY, CDR2 SVGAGI, per germline. V was shortened by 7 bases and J by 8 bases, with 11 bases between the two germline ends. The CDR3 runs 11 residues. CDR3 region: CASIKGKEAFF. The CDR3 DNA is TGTGCCAGCATTAAGGGGAAGGAAGCTTTCTTT.

The chain joins TRBV2 to TRBJ1-1, with TRBD1 matching 7 bases. The junction had 3 bases not matched to a gene; V was cut back by 4 bases and J by 1 base. The length of the CDR3 is 14 residues. CDR1 SNHLY and CDR2 FYNNEI come from the germline V gene. Here the CDR3 reads CASSAQGWNTEAFF. CDR3 nucleotides: TGTGCCAGCAGTGCACAGGGGTGGAACACTGAAGCTTTCTTT.

In nucleotides, the CDR3 is TGTGCCAGCACCCCACTCGGGAGGGCCGGGACTGAAGCTTTCTTT. It yields the protein CASTPLGRAGTEAFF. V gene TRBV6-2 or TRBV6-3 combines with J gene TRBJ1-1; no firm D call. Trimming left V 7 bases short and J 5 bases short, with 20 bases between. Germline V gene lookup returns CDR1 MNHEY and CDR2 SVGEGT. The CDR3 is 15 amino acids.

J is TRBJ2-1 and V is TRBV24-1; TRBD2 aligns across 9 bases. The V gene end was trimmed by 3 bases and the J gene end by 7 bases; junction bases not matched to a gene: 9. This CDR3 is built from 16 residues. In germline, CDR1 is KGHDR, CDR2 SFDVKD. The CDR3 DNA reads as TGTGCCACCAGTGATCAACCGGGACTAGCCGAGAATGAGCAGTTCTTC. This encodes CATSDQPGLAENEQFF.

The chain is built from TRBV6-1 and TRBJ1-1, with D unclear. The V gene's germline CDR1 is MNHNS and CDR2 SASEGT. V lost 1 base to trimming and J lost 5 bases, with 11 bases between them. CDR3 length: 14 amino acids. CDR3 amino acids: CASSEVVEGTEAFF. CDR3 nucleotides: TGTGCCAGCAGTGAAGTAGTTGAAGGTACTGAAGCTTTCTTT.